Shown below are 31 T cell receptor beta chains from a single sample sequenced in a study of blood T cell repertoires in COVID-19. The method was immunoSEQ multiplex PCR; TCRdb's version includes in-frame clones alone and lacks a portion of them. The profile shows under 350,000 clones, roughly nine tenths of them singletons. Sequenced input: PBMCs or T cells enriched from blood (not recorded which). These receptors originate from a man aged 60 to 75 who had recovered from COVID-19.

The chain recombines TRBV4-1 with TRBJ2-7; 8 bases map to TRBD1. V dropped 0 bases and J dropped 4; count of bases not matched to a gene: 11. The germline gives CDR1 MGHRA, CDR2 YSYEKL. This CDR3 is built from 17 residues. The CDR3 coding sequence is TGCGCCAGCAGCCAAGAAGGGACAGGATCGTCCTCATACGAGCAGTACTTC. Residues: CASSQEGTGSSSYEQYF.

The sample holds one count of this clone. This sequence joins TRBV6-6 and TRBJ2-3; 12 nucleotides agree with TRBD2. Germline-derived CDR1 and CDR2 are MNHNY and SVGAGI (reference sequence). The CDR3 has 18 amino acids. Losses at the gene ends were 5 bases for V and 5 bases for J; bases not matched to a gene: 14. The CDR3 DNA reads TGTGCCAGCAGTCCGGAACAAAATCTAGCGGGGGGGCGAGATACGCAGTATTTT. This sequence encodes CASSPEQNLAGGRDTQYF.

V gene TRBV2 combines with J gene TRBJ1-2; 7 bases align to TRBD1. V shed 7 bases, J shed 7 bases, and the junction held 15 bases outside the gene matches. CDR1 and CDR2 (germline): SNHLY, FYNNEI. The CDR3 sequence is 15 residues long. CDR3 sequence (DNA): TGTGCCAGCAAGAGTTACACAGGGGAAGCAAGTGGCTACACCTTC. Amino acid sequence: CASKSYTGEASGYTF.

The V and J genes are TRBV27 and TRBJ2-7, with 10 bases that match TRBD2. In germline, CDR1 is MNHEY, CDR2 SMNVEV (reference sequence). V lost 4 bases, J lost 2 bases, and 14 bases stayed unmatched. This CDR3 has 18 residues. The chain's CDR3 is CASSSSGTSVLGAYEQYF. In DNA, the CDR3 is TGTGCCAGCAGTTCCTCCGGGACTAGCGTTTTAGGAGCCTACGAGCAGTACTTC.

The chain recombines TRBV7-9 with TRBJ1-3; TRBD1 is a possible D gene (5 bases). The CDR3 has 18 residues. Germline V CDR1 and CDR2: SEHNR, FQNEAQ (reference sequence). V was shortened by 2 bases and J by 2 bases, with 19 bases between the two germline ends. CDR3 bases: TGTGCCAGCAGCTTATTACTAGCTCGCGGAGGGGCTGGAAACACCATATATTTT. It encodes CASSLLLARGGAGNTIYF.

This clone was detected only a few times. The chain couples TRBV7-3 to TRBJ1-1, with a tentative D call TRBD1 (5 bases). Germline V gene sequence: CDR1 SGHTA, CDR2 FQGTGA. The CDR3 contains 15 residues. The V gene lost 5 bases and the J gene lost 11 bases, with 24 bases spanning the gap. CDR3 coding DNA: TGTGCCAGCAGCCCGGCAGGGAACCTCGGGGGGGTGGCTTTCTTT. It encodes CASSPAGNLGGVAFF.

J is TRBJ2-7 and V is TRBV20-1; 9 bases fit TRBD1. The CDR3 extends over 15 amino acids. The V gene's germline CDR1 is DFQATT and CDR2 SNEGSKA (reference sequence). Trimming removed 3 bases from V and 4 bases from J; junction bases left unmatched: 10. The CDR3 here is CSASHPGQGSYEQYF. As DNA, the CDR3 is TGCAGTGCTAGTCACCCTGGACAGGGGAGTTACGAGCAGTACTTC.

The J gene is TRBJ2-2, the V gene TRBV5-1, with D unclear. Germline CDR1 and CDR2: SGHRS and YFSETQ. V gave up 8 bases and J gave up 0 bases, with 14 bases separating them. The CDR3 is made up of 15 amino acids. CDR3 region: CASPRRRANTGELFF. The CDR3 DNA reads as TGCGCCAGTCCCCGGAGAAGAGCGAACACCGGGGAGCTGTTTTTT.

The chain carries TRBV7-9 and TRBJ2-3; D is possibly TRBD2 (6 bases). The germline V and J ends were trimmed by 6 bases and 0 bases, with 13 bases remaining between them. There are 15 residues in the CDR3. Germline CDR1 reads SEHNR; CDR2 reads FQNEAQ (reference sequence). The chain's CDR3 is CASRRGSGSTDTQYF. The CDR3 DNA reads as TGTGCCAGCAGGAGGGGAAGCGGGAGCACAGATACGCAGTATTTT.

This rearrangement joins TRBV5-1 to TRBJ2-7; a weak D match, TRBD2 (6 bases). V was shortened by 3 bases and J by 7 bases, with 17 bases between the two germline ends. Germline lookup yields CDR1 SGHRS and CDR2 YFSETQ. The CDR3 sequence is 14 residues long. CDR3 nucleotides: TGCGCCAGCAGCTCCGCGGGACTCAACAAGGAGCAGTACTTC. Its protein is CASSSAGLNKEQYF.

This clone was found once. The rearrangement links TRBV9 to TRBJ2-2; maybe TRBD2 (5 bases). Germline V gene data show CDR1 as SGDLS and CDR2 as YYNGEE. The CDR3 totals 14 residues. The germline V and J ends were trimmed by 5 bases and 6 bases, with 14 bases remaining between them. The CDR3 region is CASSIMGESGELFF. The CDR3 DNA is TGTGCCAGCAGTATAATGGGAGAGTCCGGGGAGCTGTTTTTT.

The rearrangement joins TRBV5-1 to TRBJ2-7, with D maybe TRBD2 (5 bases). There are 15 residues in the CDR3. With 1 base removed from V and 4 bases from J, the gap between germline ends came to 15 bases. The germline gives CDR1 SGHRS, CDR2 YFSETQ. The CDR3 protein is CASSLFLTGLYEQYF. CDR3 coding DNA: TGCGCCAGCAGCTTGTTCCTCACCGGACTTTACGAGCAGTACTTC.

The chain uses TRBV14 and TRBJ2-1, with 9 bases matching TRBD2. Germline V gene lookup returns CDR1 SGHDN and CDR2 FVKESK. The CDR3 has 19 residues. With 0 bases clipped from V and 7 bases from J, the junction kept 16 bases outside the gene matches. The CDR3 DNA is TGTGCCAGCAGCCAAGATCCCCCCGCGTGGCGGGAGGGCCGAAATGAGCAGTTCTTC. The encoded protein is CASSQDPPAWREGRNEQFF.

CDR3 nucleotide sequence: TGCGCCAGCAGTCCGGGACAGGGGGCCTCCGGGCCCTCTCGGGTTGAGCAGTTCTTC. This sequence encodes CASSPGQGASGPSRVEQFF. This chain links TRBV5-1 with TRBJ2-1; 12 bases are a match to TRBD1. In germline, CDR1 is SGHRS, CDR2 YFSETQ. This CDR3 has 19 amino acids. J gave up 9 bases and V 5 bases, and 21 bases lay outside the gene matches. Variable domain in full (rest from reference TRBV5-1 and TRBJ2-1): KAGVTQTPRYLIKTRGQQVTLSCSPISGHRSVSWYQQTPGQGLQFLFEYFSETQRNKGNFPGRFSGRQFSNSRSEMNVSTLELGDSALYLCASSPGQGASGPSRVEQFFGPGTRLTVL.

J is TRBJ1-4 and V is TRBV9; weak D call: TRBD1 (6 bases). V was cut by 2 bases and J by 0 bases, with 14 bases left in between. The CDR3 is made up of 17 amino acids. The germline gives CDR1 SGDLS, CDR2 YYNGEE. CDR3 protein: CASSVDPTGSTNEKLFF. The CDR3 bases are TGTGCCAGCAGCGTTGACCCAACAGGGTCAACTAATGAAAAACTGTTTTTT.

The rearrangement uses TRBV19 and TRBJ2-7; TRBD2 aligns across 11 bases. Trimming removed 2 bases from V and 4 bases from J; junction bases left unmatched: 4. Germline CDR1 reads LNHDA; CDR2 reads SQIVND (reference sequence). This CDR3 comprises 15 residues. The CDR3 loop reads CASSIYGTSGYEQYF. In DNA form, the CDR3 reads TGTGCCAGTAGTATATACGGGACTAGCGGTTACGAGCAGTACTTC.

The J gene is TRBJ2-2, the V gene TRBV6-5, with 7 bases fitting TRBD1. There are 15 residues in the CDR3. CDR1 is MNHEY and CDR2 is SVGAGI in the germline V gene. The V gene end was trimmed by 5 bases and the J gene end by 4 bases; junction bases not matched to a gene: 7. CDR3 DNA sequence: TGTGCCAGCAGTCCAACAGGGGTGAGCACCGGGGAGCTGTTTTTT. It codes for CASSPTGVSTGELFF.

The rearrangement joins TRBV6-5 to TRBJ2-2; 8 nucleotides line up with TRBD2. Germline V gene sequence: CDR1 MNHEY, CDR2 SVGAGI. There are 15 residues in the CDR3. V gave up 5 bases and J gave up 7 bases; unmatched junction bases: 9. The CDR3, as DNA: TGTGCCAGCAGTACCAAGCGGGAGCCCAACGGGGAGCTGTTTTTT. It specifies CASSTKREPNGELFF.

This clone was detected a few times. J is TRBJ2-3 and V is TRBV5-1, with D possibly matching TRBD1 (5 bases). The CDR3 length is 16 residues. Deletions cut 4 bases from V and 0 bases from J, with 15 bases between. CDR1 is SGHRS, CDR2 YFSETQ, per germline. The CDR3 reads CASSPRQPSSTDTQYF. CDR3 DNA sequence: TGCGCCAGCAGCCCCCGACAGCCTTCTAGCACAGATACGCAGTATTTT.

This clone was seen a single time. The V and J genes are TRBV2 and TRBJ2-1, with a tentative D call TRBD2 (6 bases). This CDR3 contains 14 residues. V lost 8 bases and J lost 9, with 20 bases in between. Germline CDR1 SNHLY, CDR2 FYNNEI. Written as DNA, the CDR3 is TGTGCCAGCCTGGGACTTGTGGGTCTTGCTGAGCAGTTCTTC. It is translated as CASLGLVGLAEQFF.

The chain is built from TRBV11-3 and TRBJ1-1; possibly TRBD1 for D (5 bases). The germline V gene encodes CDR1 SGHNT and CDR2 YENEEA. CDR3 size: 15 residues. V was shortened by 1 base and J by 4 bases, with 13 bases between the two germline ends. For the CDR3, the DNA is TGTGCCAGCAGCTTAGGGGGGGTTCGAGGCACTGAAGCTTTCTTT. As protein: CASSLGGVRGTEAFF.

This clone was detected once. The V call is TRBV7-9, the J call TRBJ1-6; TRBD1 agrees at 8 bases. V was clipped by 1 base and J by 13 bases; unmatched bases: 0. Per the germline V gene, CDR1 is SEHNR and CDR2 is FQNEAQ (reference sequence). The CDR3 consists of 12 residues. The CDR3 coding sequence is TGTGCCAGCAGCTTAGACAGGGGGCCCCTCCACTTT. Translating gives CASSLDRGPLHF. The variable domain in full, with the rest retrieved from reference TRBV7-9 and TRBJ1-6, is DTGVSQNPRHKITKRGQNVTFRCDPISEHNRLYWYRQTLGQGPEFLTYFQNEAQLEKSRLLSDRFSAERPKGSFSTLEIQRTEQGDSAMYLCASSLDRGPLHFGNGTRLTVT.

V is TRBV2 and J is TRBJ1-4; D gene unclear. Germline CDR1 is SNHLY and CDR2 is FYNNEI. V lost 3 bases and J lost 9, with 14 bases in between. The CDR3 totals 14 residues. CDR3 sequence: CASSEAASRKKLFF. CDR3 sequence (DNA): TGTGCCAGCAGTGAGGCCGCCTCGAGGAAAAAACTGTTTTTT. The full variable domain, its missing parts supplied by reference TRBV2 and TRBJ1-4, is EPEVTQTPSHQVTQMGQEVILRCVPISNHLYFYWYRQILGQKVEFLVSFYNNEISEKSEIFDDQFSVERPDGSNFTLKIRSTKLEDSAMYFCASSEAASRKKLFFGSGTQLSVL.

The chain links TRBV15 to TRBJ2-1, with 10 bases aligning to TRBD2. The trim removed 5 bases at V and 3 bases at J, leaving 25 bases unmatched. Germline V lookup: CDR1 LNHNV, CDR2 YYDKDF (reference sequence). CDR3 length: 22 residues. The CDR3 bases are TGTGCCACCAGCCCACGACTAGAGGCGACTAGCGGGCGACTTCTGGTCTACAATGAGCAGTTCTTC. This codes for CATSPRLEATSGRLLVYNEQFF.

The rearrangement links TRBV4-2 to TRBJ1-5, with TRBD1 as a possible D gene (6 bases). This CDR3 contains 18 residues. CDR1 LGHNA and CDR2 YNFKEQ come from the germline V gene. Trimming left V 0 bases short and J 3 bases short, with 18 bases between. The CDR3 bases are TGTGCCAGCAGCCAAGATTGGGGGGGACACTTCTTCAATCAGCCCCAGCATTTT. Translating it yields CASSQDWGGHFFNQPQHF.

J is TRBJ1-1 and V is TRBV11-2; 9 bases are a match to TRBD1. V shed 5 bases and J 7 bases; nucleotides not matched to a gene: 2. The CDR3 totals 12 residues. The germline V gene has CDR1 SGHAT and CDR2 FQNNGV. The CDR3 region has the DNA TGTGCCAGCAGCCTGACAGGGGGTGAAGCTTTCTTT. It yields the protein CASSLTGGEAFF.

The chain couples TRBV29-1 to TRBJ2-7; 10 nucleotides line up with TRBD1. Germline-derived CDR1 and CDR2 are SQVTM and ANQGSEA. V shed 6 bases and J 4 bases; nucleotides not matched to a gene: 6. CDR3 length equals 13 residues. CDR3 region: CSVRTGGSYEQYF. DNA of the CDR3: TGCAGCGTAAGGACAGGGGGTAGTTACGAGCAGTACTTC.

The chain has TRBV21-1 and TRBJ2-5; the D call in the table, TRBD1, was not verified against the DNA. TRBV21-1 is a recognized pseudogene. CDR3 length: 14 residues. In DNA, the CDR3 is TGTGCCAGCAGCAGGCGACCAGGGAAAGAGACCCAGTACTTC. The encoded protein is CASSRRPGKETQYF.

J is TRBJ1-5 and V is TRBV19, with a tentative D call TRBD1 (5 bases). V was trimmed by 4 bases and J by 8 bases, leaving 18 bases between them. The CDR3 is made up of 15 amino acids. Germline lookup yields CDR1 LNHDA and CDR2 SQIVND (reference sequence). Here the CDR3 reads CASSNRKDTLKPQHF. The CDR3 bases are TGTGCCAGTAGTAATCGTAAGGACACCCTTAAGCCCCAGCATTTT. Complete variable domain (other parts from reference TRBV19 and TRBJ1-5): DGGITQSPKYLFRKEGQNVTLSCEQNLNHDAMYWYRQDPGQGLRLIYYSQIVNDFQKGDIAEGYSVSREKKESFPLTVTSAQKNPTAFYLCASSNRKDTLKPQHFGDGTRLSIL.

This clone was picked up one time. This chain joins TRBV24-1 and TRBJ2-1; no firm D call. CDR1 and CDR2 from the germline V gene are KGHDR and SFDVKD. The CDR3 covers 12 residues. Deletions cut 6 bases from V and 3 bases from J, with 5 bases between. The CDR3 DNA reads as TGTGCCACCAGTATCGGCTACAATGAGCAGTTCTTC. Translation: CATSIGYNEQFF.

The rearrangement links TRBV9 to TRBJ1-3; 7 bases fit TRBD1. This CDR3 is built from 14 residues. Germline CDR1 is SGDLS and CDR2 is YYNGEE. Losses at the gene ends were 3 bases for V and 5 bases for J; bases not matched to a gene: 5. This CDR3 reads CASSGAGGRNTIYF. CDR3 in DNA: TGTGCCAGCAGCGGGGCAGGGGGAAGAAACACCATATATTTT.